Detailed here is one TCR beta chain. This sample was included in a study of blood T cell repertoires in COVID-19. Germline values: CDR1 MGHRA, CDR2 YSYEKL. This CDR3 has 15 residues. With 6 bases clipped from V and 5 bases from J, the junction kept 7 bases outside the gene matches. TCRdb's table, derived via immunoSEQ multiplex PCR, lists solely in-frame clones and lacks some. The table lists under 400,000 clones, more than 75% of them singletons. The chain carries TRBV4-1 and TRBJ2-1; 10 bases align to TRBD2. This clonotype originated in a man in his forties or fifties in a cohort exposed to, infected with or recovered from COVID-19 (not recorded which). The sample was PBMCs or T cells enriched from blood (not recorded which). CDR3 protein: CASSLSGRADNEQFF. Written as DNA, the CDR3 is TGCGCCAGCAGTCTAAGCGGGAGGGCCGACAATGAGCAGTTCTTC.